This is a list of T cell receptor beta chains from one sample in a study of molecular identifiers for immune sequencing clone quantification. TCRdb re-derived calls from the PCR reads in MiXCR, one entry per CDR3 protein. This table has a few hundred thousand distinct CDR3 sequences, about 23% appearing once. What was sequenced was naive CD8+ T cells from blood, with Jurkat cell RNA spiked in. Receptors originate from a human donor in good health. Some libraries in this study had Jurkat cell RNA spiked in. Both conserved end residues are part of each CDR3. Fields, in order: D gene, V gene, clone size, J gene, CDR3 protein, CDR3 DNA. D genes are given only for firm matches. Some rows have no size entry. The others give once, few or many, or a class for an expanded clone.

NA	TRBV29-1	many	TRBJ2-2	CSVEAGNTGELFF	TGCAGCGTTGAAGCGGGTAACACCGGGGAGCTGTTTTTT
NA	TRBV6-6	NA	TRBJ2-3	CASSYGVPSTDTQYF	TGTGCCAGCAGTTACGGTGTACCTAGCACAGATACGCAGTATTTT
NA	TRBV7-3	many	TRBJ2-5	CASSSGHTRVETQYF	TGTGCCAGCAGCTCGGGACACACAAGAGTAGAGACCCAGTACTTC
TRBD1	TRBV18	many	TRBJ2-5	CASSPWTGTVVETQYF	TGTGCCAGCTCACCATGGACAGGGACGGTCGTAGAGACCCAGTACTTC
NA	TRBV11-3	NA	TRBJ2-1	CASSLYVSGSNEQFF	TGTGCCAGCAGCTTGTATGTTTCAGGGTCGAATGAGCAGTTCTTC
NA	TRBV6-5	NA	TRBJ1-1	CASSSWGAGTEAFF	TGTGCCAGCAGTTCATGGGGCGCGGGTACTGAAGCTTTCTTT
NA	TRBV7-6	NA	TRBJ2-1	CASSLGDLVGLPQYNNEQFF	TGTGCCAGCAGCTTAGGGGACCTGGTGGGACTCCCCCAATACAACAATGAGCAGTTCTTC
TRBD1	TRBV6-6	many	TRBJ2-5	CASSYAGGETQYF	TGTGCCAGCAGTTACGCAGGGGGAGAGACCCAGTACTTC
NA	TRBV2	few	TRBJ2-3	CASRRLGGGTDTQYF	TGTGCCAGCAGGAGACTAGGGGGAGGCACAGATACGCAGTATTTT
NA	TRBV14	many	TRBJ1-1	CASSQLGLTYTEAFF	TGTGCCAGCAGCCAGCTGGGACTTACATACACTGAAGCTTTCTTT
NA	TRBV14	NA	TRBJ2-7	CASSQVSNLEQYF	TGTGCCAGCAGCCAAGTGAGCAACCTCGAGCAGTACTTC
TRBD2	TRBV20-1	NA	TRBJ2-4	CSAKRDPPAKNIQYF	TGCAGTGCAAAGCGGGATCCCCCAGCCAAAAACATTCAGTACTTC
NA	TRBV2	few	TRBJ1-1	CASVDGLNTEAFF	TGTGCCAGCGTGGACGGATTGAACACTGAAGCTTTCTTT
TRBD1	TRBV20-1	many	TRBJ1-1	CSARGRRGLEAFF	TGCAGTGCTAGAGGGCGCAGGGGGCTTGAAGCTTTCTTT
TRBD1	TRBV19	NA	TRBJ1-1	CASSMNPTGIAEAFF	TGTGCCAGTAGTATGAACCCGACAGGGATTGCTGAAGCTTTCTTT
TRBD2	TRBV19	few	TRBJ2-5	CASSSSSGGALGETQYF	TGTGCCAGTAGTAGTTCTAGCGGGGGGGCCTTAGGAGAGACCCAGTACTTC
TRBD2	TRBV7-2	few	TRBJ2-3	CASSRLAGPTDTQYF	TGTGCCAGCAGCCGACTAGCGGGGCCCACAGATACGCAGTATTTT
NA	TRBV18	NA	TRBJ2-7	CASSLQGSVSDEQYF	TGTGCCAGCTCTCTGCAGGGGTCGGTGAGCGACGAGCAGTACTTC
NA	TRBV7-8	NA	TRBJ1-5	CACSVNSNQPQHF	TGTGCCTGCAGTGTGAATAGCAATCAGCCCCAGCATTTT
NA	TRBV12-3/TRBV12-4	many	TRBJ2-4	CASSPFGRGLEYF	TGTGCCAGCAGTCCGTTCGGACGGGGGTTGGAGTACTTC
TRBD2	TRBV2	many	TRBJ2-2	CASSERLAGDLGHTGELFF	TGTGCCAGCAGTGAAAGGCTAGCGGGGGACTTAGGTCACACCGGGGAGCTGTTTTTT
NA	TRBV7-9	few	TRBJ2-3	CASSLRDSPQGTQYF	TGTGCCAGCAGCTTGCGGGACAGTCCTCAGGGTACGCAGTATTTT
TRBD1	TRBV5-6	few	TRBJ2-7	CASSLLRDSRSYEQYF	TGTGCCAGCAGCTTACTCCGGGACAGTCGCTCCTACGAGCAGTACTTC
TRBD2	TRBV25-1	few	TRBJ2-5	CASSEFDAGEYQETQYF	TGTGCCAGCAGTGAATTTGATGCGGGAGAGTACCAAGAGACCCAGTACTTC
NA	TRBV28	few	TRBJ1-5	CASSSTPRTTSNQPQHF	TGTGCCAGCAGTTCTACACCCCGGACAACCAGCAATCAGCCCCAGCATTTT
TRBD2	TRBV5-6	few	TRBJ2-5	CASSLRWTSGGAQETQYF	TGTGCCAGCAGCTTAAGGTGGACTAGCGGGGGGGCCCAAGAGACCCAGTACTTC
NA	TRBV12-3/TRBV12-4	few	TRBJ2-2	CASRIGGIGELFF	TGTGCCAGCCGCATTGGGGGTATTGGGGAGCTGTTTTTT
NA	TRBV4-3	NA	TRBJ2-7	CASSQESDARYSYEQYF	TGCGCCAGCAGCCAAGAAAGCGACGCGCGTTACTCCTACGAGCAGTACTTC
TRBD1	TRBV28	many	TRBJ1-1	CASSIPGPGTGFVGEAFF	TGTGCCAGCAGTATACCCGGCCCCGGGACAGGCTTCGTCGGTGAAGCTTTCTTT
TRBD1	TRBV6-5	many	TRBJ2-2	CASSQMTGSGELFF	TGTGCCAGCAGCCAAATGACAGGGTCCGGGGAGCTGTTTTTT
TRBD1	TRBV9	many	TRBJ2-7	CASSSRDRVYEQYF	TGTGCCAGCAGCTCCCGGGACAGAGTCTACGAGCAGTACTTC
TRBD1	TRBV7-9	many	TRBJ2-5	CASSFPGQSQETQYF	TGTGCCAGCAGCTTCCCGGGACAGAGCCAAGAGACCCAGTACTTC
TRBD2	TRBV4-3	NA	TRBJ2-1	CASSQAQRDRNEQFF	TGCGCCAGCAGCCAAGCCCAGCGGGACCGCAATGAGCAGTTCTTC
NA	TRBV6-2/TRBV6-3	many	TRBJ1-1	CASSPGGWTEAFF	TGTGCCAGCAGTCCCGGGGGTTGGACTGAAGCTTTCTTT
NA	TRBV29-1	few	TRBJ2-2	CSVEAGSTGELFF	TGCAGCGTTGAAGCAGGGTCCACCGGGGAGCTGTTTTTT
NA	TRBV10-3	many	TRBJ2-7	CAISESLSYEQYF	TGTGCCATCAGTGAGTCTCTCTCCTACGAGCAGTACTTC
NA	TRBV5-5	many	TRBJ2-7	CASSLVPETYEQYF	TGTGCCAGCAGCTTGGTGCCAGAGACCTACGAGCAGTACTTC
TRBD1	TRBV27	few	TRBJ1-1	CASRSKNTGDTEAFF	TGTGCCAGCAGGAGCAAAAACACAGGGGACACTGAAGCTTTCTTT
NA	TRBV4-2	many	TRBJ2-1	CASSQGSEQFF	TGTGCCAGCAGCCAAGGGTCTGAGCAGTTCTTC
NA	TRBV6-5	few	TRBJ1-4	CASSRSGQGRNEKLFF	TGTGCCAGCAGCCGATCGGGGCAGGGGAGAAATGAAAAACTGTTTTTT
TRBD2	TRBV6-5	many	TRBJ2-7	CATREGSYEQYF	TGTGCCACCCGGGAGGGATCCTACGAGCAGTACTTC
NA	TRBV13	many	TRBJ2-7	CASSLGPSKGYEQYF	TGTGCCAGCAGCTTGGGGCCCTCAAAAGGCTACGAGCAGTACTTC
NA	TRBV29-1	many	TRBJ2-3	CSVDGAASTDTQYF	TGCAGCGTTGACGGGGCAGCTAGCACAGATACGCAGTATTTT
NA	TRBV6-2/TRBV6-3	once	TRBJ1-1	CASSYSMGLEAFF	TGTGCCAGCAGTTACTCGATGGGACTAGAAGCTTTCTTT
NA	TRBV13	few	TRBJ1-1	CGSSLWGESGTEAFF	TGTGGCAGCAGCTTATGGGGGGAAAGTGGAACTGAAGCTTTCTTT
TRBD1	TRBV4-2	many	TRBJ2-7	CASSQAPETGWLTYEQYF	TGTGCCAGCAGCCAAGCACCCGAGACAGGGTGGCTGACTTACGAGCAGTACTTC
NA	TRBV13	NA	TRBJ2-1	CASSSGTIPAPFF	TGTGCCAGCAGCTCCGGGACCATACCGGCTCCGTTCTTC
TRBD2	TRBV9	NA	TRBJ2-1	CASSVEGLAGPTEQFF	TGTGCCAGCAGCGTAGAGGGACTAGCGGGGCCTACAGAGCAGTTCTTC
NA	TRBV5-1	many	TRBJ2-7	CASSLAPSSPYEQYF	TGCGCCAGCAGCTTGGCGCCTAGTTCACCCTACGAGCAGTACTTC
NA	TRBV20-1	few	TRBJ2-3	CSARVAGKNTDTQYF	TGCAGTGCTAGAGTTGCGGGAAAGAACACAGATACGCAGTATTTT
TRBD1	TRBV12-3/TRBV12-4	once	TRBJ1-1	CASSLGTGVTEALF	TGTGCCAGCAGTTTAGGGACAGGGGTCACTGAAGCTCTCTTT
NA	TRBV12-3/TRBV12-4	many	TRBJ1-1	CASSLRRGGEDTEAFF	TGTGCCAGCAGTTTAAGGAGGGGCGGTGAGGACACTGAAGCTTTCTTT
TRBD1	TRBV6-6	many	TRBJ2-7	CASHGQGTYEQYF	TGTGCCAGCCACGGACAGGGTACCTACGAGCAGTACTTC
TRBD1	TRBV7-8	NA	TRBJ2-3	CASSPRTAGTGGDTQYF	TGTGCCAGCAGCCCTAGGACCGCAGGGACAGGCGGCGATACGCAGTATTTT
TRBD1	TRBV4-2	NA	TRBJ2-1	CASSQGVGQGDVYNEQFF	TGTGCCAGCAGCCAAGGAGTCGGCCAGGGGGACGTCTACAATGAGCAGTTCTTC
TRBD1	TRBV6-5	NA	TRBJ1-5	CAGSSGTGVSQPQHF	TGTGCCGGCAGTTCCGGGACAGGGGTCAGTCAGCCCCAGCATTTT
TRBD1	TRBV7-3	few	TRBJ1-1	CASSLPGGTEAFF	TGTGCCAGCAGCTTACCAGGGGGCACTGAAGCTTTCTTT